This T cell receptor beta chain was recovered during a study of blood T cell repertoires in COVID-19. About the study: Material from acute and convalescent COVID-19 was sourced from the United States, Italy and Spain.

Ages ranged from roughly 18 to 95 years, with residence in some 25 US areas. Germline values: CDR1 MNHEY, CDR2 SVGAGI. Deletions cut 8 bases from V and 1 base from J, with 11 bases between. This CDR3 spans 13 amino acids. Source study methods: How many nucleated cells were present was estimated from reference gene primer amplification. This table comes from immunoSEQ multiplex PCR, and its TCRdb copy is limited to in-frame clones, with some not included. D and trimming were read from the DNA, whereas the V and J calls and clone size are those reported in that table. The table records fewer than 400,000 clones, 89% of them present only once.

The receptor was isolated from a woman under 40 who had recovered from COVID-19. The V and J genes are TRBV6-5 and TRBJ1-1; D may be TRBD1 (5 bases). Sequencing used PBMCs or T cells enriched from blood (not recorded which). CDR3 nucleotide sequence: TGTGCCAGCTCGACAGCTACGAACACTGAAGCTTTCTTT. It encodes CASSTATNTEAFF.